This T cell receptor (beta chain) was observed in a study of T cells after yellow fever vaccination. Study-wide results and limits: Across the CD4 and CD8 compartments, a small share of clonotypes was present in both.

Germline lookup yields CDR1 SGDLS and CDR2 YYNGEE. CDR3 length: 15 amino acids. The germline V and J ends were trimmed by 3 bases and 0 bases, with 12 bases remaining between them. This clonotype has just a few counts. Its antigen remains unknown. Making TCR cDNA involved 5'RACE template switching, which added UMIs and a universal primer site. MiXCR was run by TCRdb on the 5' RACE reads, yielding one entry per CDR3 protein. Here the sample spans about 430,000 distinct CDR3 sequences, 15% to 20% being singletons. The input for sequencing was PBMCs, taken before the yellow fever booster vaccination. This clonotype was obtained from a young man who received the YFV17D yellow fever vaccine. The V call is TRBV9, the J call TRBJ1-1; D not resolved. The DNA for the CDR3 is TGTGCCAGCAGCGCCTGGGAATCCATGAACACTGAAGCTTTCTTT. Translation: CASSAWESMNTEAFF.